The text below deals with one T cell receptor (beta chain). Its antigen remains unidentified. No base-level quality is on record; no much larger clone is a single base apart. The entry originates in a study of cytomegalovirus exposure and HLA in healthy donors (dated by TCRdb to 2016 to 2017). Study-wide context: In an earlier analysis of approximately 500 of the donors, approximately 260 Gb of sequence data and 100 million or so unique TCR beta sequences from 180 million or so T cells were reported. Every repertoire in the discovery cohort had been generated on one and the same sequencing platform. In addition to the first cohort of 500 to 850 subjects, a separate validation cohort of approximately 110 different subjects was used. Roughly 300 gigabases of sequencing data and tens of millions of unique TCR sequences were included in an early release covering several hundred HLA-typed donors. The number of donors typed differed by locus, with about 629-640 for A, B, C, DRB1 and DQB1, roughly 520 for DQA1, 600 to 610 for DPA1, and over 400 for DPB1. To study patterns of TCR occurrence, a later analysis re-analyzed previously published TCR beta repertoires from several hundred donors and added high-resolution HLA genotyping. Because of strong linkage in the cohort, roughly 5 DR-DQ haplotypes were treated as single units for association and clustering. An earlier analysis of more than 450 of the donors used high-throughput TCR beta sequencing to judge whether each TCR beta V gene segment behaved as functional or pseudogenic. The study combined high-throughput TCR immunosequencing, statistical association of individual TCRs with disease status, and machine learning to predict cytomegalovirus infection status. Rather than using new phenotypic data, the later analysis identified candidate immune exposures from TCR beta sequences and from how often those sequences occurred across donors. A later genetic analysis used genome-wide SNP genotypes for about 65% of the 666 donors, treating that subset as a discovery cohort. The T cell repertoires of under 700 subjects were profiled by immunosequencing and related to cytomegalovirus serostatus. Of the roughly 400 genotyped donors, less than 90% were placed in the genetic ancestry cluster associated with self-reported Caucasian donors. On average, around 240,000 unique TCR beta nucleotide sequences were sequenced per donor among about 400 genotyped donors of the cohort, with 15% to 20% of those sequences being non-productive. Donor age, sex, ethnicity and CMV serostatus were collected together with the repertoire data. HLA typing covered class I and class II loci at four-digit resolution. The study aimed to test whether cataloging public T cell receptors could reveal signatures of past pathogen exposure.

Broader findings and caveats from the paper: At a false discovery rate of 0.05, a later analysis linked some 18,000 TCR beta sequences to specific HLA alleles. Correlated functional status among segregating V segments might reflect linkage disequilibrium, but an unknown experimental factor could not be ruled out. Some IMGT-functional V segments, including TRBV6-2 and TRBV6-3, could not be distinguished by the 87-base-pair reads and were therefore excluded. A cluster of highly shared sequence variants was judged likely to represent a technical artifact of the sequencing pipeline. An association between a missense DCLRE1C variant and V-gene and J-gene trimming of TCR beta chains was found in a later genetic analysis and replicated in an independent cohort. In a later analysis, several top co-occurrence clusters were reported to appear linked to parvovirus B19, influenza, CMV and Epstein-Barr virus. The presence/absence analyses assumed that sequencing depth was roughly uniform across donors, and that assumption may not be true. Because counts were too low, approximately 15 rarely observed V segments, including chromosome 9 orphons, were excluded from the earlier analysis of some 590 of the donors. In a later genetic analysis, fewer N-insertions in productive TCRs were reported among donors in an Asian-associated ancestry cluster than the approximately 710-donor mean. The study gave a list of 150 to 200 TCR beta chains associated with cytomegalovirus. While some public TCRs were present in many individuals, most TCR sequences turned up only very rarely across donors. In an earlier analysis of 587 of the donors, most TCR beta V segments appeared in productive rearrangements about 87% or about 30% of the time, broadly matching IMGT annotations. Only TCR beta chains were sequenced in this cohort, and the absence of alpha or paired-chain data limited detectable features. In vitro tests confirmed that a few of the cytomegalovirus-associated TCR beta chains recognize cytomegalovirus antigens. Strong co-occurrence of HLA alleles, especially DR and DQ, made assigning TCR associations to individual alleles difficult. A further reported finding was that TCR beta sequences accurately predicted the HLA-A and HLA-B alleles for most subjects in the first cohort. A later analysis found that TCR association rates varied across HLA loci, with DRB1 alleles showing the most associated TCRs and HLA-C alleles the fewest. Immune exposure information for the cohort was limited to CMV serostatus. In both the original and validation cohorts, the classifier was reported to diagnose cytomegalovirus status with high specificity and sensitivity. HLA typing was unavailable for some donors at each locus, so association tests used only the typed subset. The authors suggested that the approach could potentially be generalized to other disease states and immunological phenotypes. A later analysis found that HLA-associated TCR beta chains were more clonally expanded and had lower generation probabilities than equally common non-associated chains. According to a later analysis, most CMV-associated TCR beta chains appeared to be HLA-restricted, and the HLA associations seemed to be driven largely by CMV exposure.

The junction shows trimming of 10 bases on V and 7 bases on J, and the gene matches do not reach 3 bases of it. Taken from the germline V gene, the CDR1 and CDR2 loops are SNHLY and FYNNEI. Counted from cysteine to phenylalanine, this CDR3 has 13 amino acids. Here the CDR3 DNA is all that survives: 39 bases in frame from base 1. The method was the immunoSEQ multiplex PCR assay. The multiplex PCR relied on a mix of 60 forward primers for TCR Vbeta segments and 13 reverse primers for TCR Jbeta segments. The CDR3 region of rearranged TCR beta genes was amplified from genomic DNA by a multiplex PCR assay. The Illumina HiSeq System was used to sequence the amplified TCR beta libraries as 87-base-pair reads. From the authors' description of their analysis: In a later analysis, approximately 74 million unique TCR beta chains were counted across the 650 to 700 repertoires, and roughly 10 million of these chains were shared by at least two donors. To remove PCR and sequencing errors, raw reads were error-corrected and collapsed into unique sequences using a nearest-neighbor algorithm that merged closely related sequences. V, D and J gene segments were assigned by aligning CDR3 sequences to IMGT reference sequences. For a sequence to be retained, a match of at least six nucleotides was required to both a V gene segment and a J gene segment. A rearrangement counted as productive if the CDR3 had no stop codons and remained in frame with V and J, and every other rearrangement counted as non-productive. Following IMGT convention, CDR3 was defined as the stretch from the second conserved V-encoded cysteine to the conserved J-encoded phenylalanine. In an earlier analysis of more than 550 of the donors, sequences lacking an unambiguous match to a single V gene segment were excluded. An earlier analysis of over 450 of the donors classified V segments as functional when productive rearrangements were above 56.7% and as segregating when the standard deviation between donors was above 5%. A statistical classification framework was developed to diagnose cytomegalovirus status using the catalog of TCR beta chain sequences. A later analysis assigned V and J genes by comparing TCR nucleotide sequences with IMGT/GENE-DB human TR gene sequences. The TCRdist pipeline was used in a later analysis to assign CDR3 sequences and most-parsimonious VDJ recombination scenarios. In a later analysis, each TCR beta chain was defined by its CDR3 amino acid sequence together with its V-gene family, and reads without a unique V-gene family were excluded. To address suspected cross-contamination and a sequencing artifact, a later analysis removed around 600 highly shared, low-generation-probability nucleotide sequences. A later analysis calculated a clonal expansion index for each public chain from normalized within-repertoire ranks of inferred template counts. Generation probabilities in a later analysis came from a VDJ recombination model fitted to out-of-frame rearrangements, and those results were checked against IGoR. In a later analysis, TCR-TCR, TCR-HLA and TCR-CMV co-occurrence was scored with hypergeometric tests, and a repertoire-size bias correction was applied to TCR pairs. A later analysis estimated false discovery rates by permuting HLA or CMV assignments 20 times. In a later analysis, co-occurring TCRs were grouped using DBSCAN, with TCRdist sequence similarity added in when clustering inside HLA-allele-positive subsets. Repertoires with fewer than 30,000 or more than 120,000 public chains, plus five repertoires with anomalous nucleotide sharing, were excluded from co-occurrence clustering. The immuneACCESS repertoire file appears here via TCRdb, limited to in-frame rearrangements. These files lack a portion of the clones; in checked studies, under half of the deficit traces to unresolved V genes, and the cause of the others is not known. Clonal size and the V and J genes are those of that table, whereas D and trimming came from the DNA. The sample records some 150,000 clones, 55% to 75% of which are singletons. The ten largest clones take up around 7.1% of the sample.

The cohort was made up of around 720 healthy bone marrow donors. At the time of sampling, every cohort member was nominally healthy, though immune exposures that went unrecorded were likely present. The donor tested CMV seropositive and was one of the 289 seropositive cohort members. A peripheral blood sample was provided by each donor, and peripheral blood mononuclear cells were used for TCR beta sequencing. Genomic DNA was extracted from the blood cell samples with the Qiagen DNeasy Blood Extraction Kit. The TCR was taken from a woman between 55 and 75 years old in good health and CMV-seropositive. The V and J segments used are TRBV2 and TRBJ2-1, with TRBD2 matching 14 junction bases. The material sequenced was PBMCs. DNA sequence: TGTGCCATCGGGACTAGCGGGAGTAATGAGCAGTTCTTC. This is translated as CAIGTSGSNEQFF. Reference TRBV2 and TRBJ2-1 proteins supply the regions before and after the CDR3; the full variable domain is: EPEVTQTPSHQVTQMGQEVILRCVPISNHLYFYWYRQILGQKVEFLVSFYNNEISEKSEIFDDQFSVERPDGSNFTLKIRSTKLEDSAMYFCAIGTSGSNEQFFGPGTRLTVL.